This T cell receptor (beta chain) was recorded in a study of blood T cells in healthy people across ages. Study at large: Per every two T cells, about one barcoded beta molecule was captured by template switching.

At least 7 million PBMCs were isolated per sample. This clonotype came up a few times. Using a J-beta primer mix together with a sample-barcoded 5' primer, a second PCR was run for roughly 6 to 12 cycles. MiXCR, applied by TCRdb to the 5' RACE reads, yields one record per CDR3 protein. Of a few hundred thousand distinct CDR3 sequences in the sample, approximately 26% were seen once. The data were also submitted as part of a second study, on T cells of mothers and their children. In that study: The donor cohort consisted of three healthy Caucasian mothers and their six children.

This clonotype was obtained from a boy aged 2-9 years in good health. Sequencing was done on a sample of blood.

Here the CDR3 DNA reads TGTGCCAGCAGCTGGACTAGCGGGAGTGAAGAGACCCAGTACTTC. The encoded protein is CASSWTSGSEETQYF. V usage is TRBV5-6 and J usage is TRBJ2-5; 13 positions match TRBD2. The J segment lost 3 bases and the V segment lost 3 bases, leaving 2 bases of the junction unmatched. This CDR3 is built from 15 residues. Germline V gene lookup returns CDR1 SGHDT and CDR2 YYEEEE. The full variable domain, in which reference TRBV5-6 and TRBJ2-5 provide the parts outside the CDR3, is DAGVTQSPTHLIKTRGQQVTLRCSPKSGHDTVSWYQQALGQGPQFIFQYYEEEERQRGNFPDRFSGHQFPNYSSELNVNALLLGDSALYLCASSWTSGSEETQYFGPGTRLLVL.